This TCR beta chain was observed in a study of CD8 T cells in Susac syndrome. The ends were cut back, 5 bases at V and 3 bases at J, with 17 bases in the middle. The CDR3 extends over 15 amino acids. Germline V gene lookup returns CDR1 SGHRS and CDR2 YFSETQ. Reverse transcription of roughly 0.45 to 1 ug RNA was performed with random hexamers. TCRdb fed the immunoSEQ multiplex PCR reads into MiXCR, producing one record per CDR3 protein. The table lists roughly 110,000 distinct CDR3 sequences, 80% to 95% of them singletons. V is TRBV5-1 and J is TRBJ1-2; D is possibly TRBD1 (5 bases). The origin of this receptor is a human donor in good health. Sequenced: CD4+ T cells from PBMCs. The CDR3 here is CASRNAGARDYGYTF. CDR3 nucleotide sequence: TGCGCCAGCAGAAATGCCGGGGCGCGAGACTATGGCTACACCTTC.